The 2 T cell receptor beta chains below come from one sample, sequenced in a study of cytotoxic CD8 clonotypes in ibrutinib-treated CLL. Assay used: immunoSEQ multiplex PCR; TCRdb lists only in-frame clones, some missing. This repertoire shows about 200,000 clones, 75% to 80% found once; its top ten account for roughly 11%. This sample comprised PBMCs, obtained after 12 months of ibrutinib treatment. The receptors stem from a human donor with chronic lymphocytic leukemia.

In this sample, this clone turned up once. V and J are TRBV18 and TRBJ2-5; D remains unclear. The CDR3 covers 14 residues. V lost 2 bases and J lost 5, with 12 bases in between. Germline CDR1 KGHSH, CDR2 LQKENI. CDR3 loop: CASSPVGYRETQYF. CDR3 coding DNA: TGTGCCAGCTCACCAGTAGGATATCGTGAGACCCAGTACTTC.

The CDR3 region is CAWSVVGAELNEQFF. DNA of the CDR3: TGTGCCTGGAGTGTCGTGGGGGCAGAGTTAAATGAGCAGTTCTTC. This chain links TRBV30 with TRBJ2-1; possible D gene TRBD1, 6 bases. V shed 0 bases and J shed 7 bases, with 16 bases lying between them. The germline CDR1 and CDR2 sequences are GTSNPN and SVGIG (reference sequence). The CDR3 totals 15 residues.